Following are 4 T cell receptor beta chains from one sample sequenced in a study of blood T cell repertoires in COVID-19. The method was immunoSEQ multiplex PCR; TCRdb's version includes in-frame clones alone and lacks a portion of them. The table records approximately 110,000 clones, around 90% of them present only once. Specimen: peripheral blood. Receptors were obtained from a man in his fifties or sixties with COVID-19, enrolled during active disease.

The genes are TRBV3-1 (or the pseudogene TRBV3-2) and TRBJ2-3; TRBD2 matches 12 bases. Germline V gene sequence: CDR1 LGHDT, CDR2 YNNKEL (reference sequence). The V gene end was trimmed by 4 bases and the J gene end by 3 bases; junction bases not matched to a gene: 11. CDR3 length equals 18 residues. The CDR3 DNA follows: TGTGCCAGCAGCCCTCGATGGCTAGCGGGAGGGAAGACAGATACGCAGTATTTT. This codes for CASSPRWLAGGKTDTQYF.

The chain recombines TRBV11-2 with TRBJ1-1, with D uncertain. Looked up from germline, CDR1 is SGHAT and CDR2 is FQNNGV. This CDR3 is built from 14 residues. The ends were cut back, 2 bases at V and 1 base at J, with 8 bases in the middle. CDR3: CASSLQVANTEAFF. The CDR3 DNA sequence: TGTGCCAGCAGCTTACAGGTGGCGAACACTGAAGCTTTCTTT.

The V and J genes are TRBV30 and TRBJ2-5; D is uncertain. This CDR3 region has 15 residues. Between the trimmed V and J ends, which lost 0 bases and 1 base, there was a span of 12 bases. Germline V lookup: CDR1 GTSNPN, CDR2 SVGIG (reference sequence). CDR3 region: CAWSVMGSPQETQYF. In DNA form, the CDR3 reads TGTGCCTGGAGTGTAATGGGCAGTCCCCAAGAGACCCAGTACTTC. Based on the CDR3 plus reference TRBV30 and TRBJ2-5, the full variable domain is SQTIHQWPATLVQPVGSPLSLECTVEGTSNPNLYWYRQAAGRGLQLLFYSVGIGQISSEVPQNLSASRPQDRQFILSSKKLLLSDSGFYLCAWSVMGSPQETQYFGPGTRLLVL.

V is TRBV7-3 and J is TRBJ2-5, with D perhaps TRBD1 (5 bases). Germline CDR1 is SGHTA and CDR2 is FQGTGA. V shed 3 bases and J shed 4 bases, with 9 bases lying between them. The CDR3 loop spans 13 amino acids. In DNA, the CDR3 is TGTGCCAGCAGCTTGACAGAAAGAGAGACCCAGTACTTC. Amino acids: CASSLTERETQYF.